This T cell receptor beta chain was captured in a study of blood T cells in healthy people across ages. Points from the study as a whole: With naive T cell percentage, TCR beta diversity showed a strong correlation.

This clonotype was counted only a few times. The antigen is unknown. Germline-derived CDR1 and CDR2 are SGHTA and FQGNSA. V shed 6 bases and J 2 bases; nucleotides not matched to a gene: 10. CDR3 length: 16 residues. A sample-barcoded 5' primer and a J-beta primer mix were used in a second PCR of roughly 7 to 11 cycles. Every cDNA molecule bore a tag from a template-switch adaptor containing 12 random nucleotides. TCRdb ran MiXCR on the 5' RACE reads and lists one entry per CDR3 protein. The table has about 1.4 million distinct CDR3 sequences, almost 60% seen once. The authors isolated at least 7 million PBMCs per sample.

The sequenced sample was blood. The source of this sequence is a man between 18 and 35 years old in good health. V usage is TRBV7-2 and J usage is TRBJ2-3; TRBD2 matches 8 bases. This CDR3 is CASSSVAGSITDTQYF. In nucleotides, the CDR3 is TGTGCCAGCAGTTCAGTAGCGGGAAGTATCACAGATACGCAGTATTTT.